The present T cell receptor (beta chain) was sequenced within a study of neurological immune-mediated disorders (dated by TCRdb to the late 2010s). Describing the broader study: Of the approximately 34 multiple sclerosis patients, some 30 had relapsing-remitting MS and 3 had secondary progressive MS. The cohort comprised approximately 67 subjects: some 15 HAM/TSP patients, approximately 34 multiple sclerosis patients and 20 or so healthy controls. The roughly 100 TCR-beta libraries covered PBMC samples along with longitudinal samples, technical triplicates, and paired sorted CD4+ and CD8+ T-cell subsets. The study compared peripheral blood TCR-beta repertoires of HTLV-I-associated myelopathy (HAM/TSP) patients, multiple sclerosis patients and healthy controls using UMI-based sequencing.

For unsorted PBMC libraries, 2 million PBMCs were used after storage in RNAlater at -80 degrees C until RNA extraction. The multiple sclerosis patients were enrolled in a US clinical protocol that used magnetic resonance imaging to evaluate disease progression. Peripheral blood was subjected to Ficoll-Hypaque density gradient centrifugation to isolate PBMCs, which were then cryopreserved in liquid nitrogen. On this clonotype itself: Which antigen it targets is not known. Base qualities are not provided; no much larger clone lies one nucleotide away.

Results and caveats for the whole study, not just this receptor: No clinical or MRI features were associated with the MS cluster, and the authors said that larger cohorts are needed. Repertoires from 18 of 34 MS patients were grouped by phylogenetic analysis into a cluster of related CDR3 sequences, suggesting a possible repertoire-level signature. TCR clonal expansion was greatest in HAM/TSP patients and smallest in MS patients, who ranked below even healthy controls. Across subjects, expanded clones never shared an identical CDR3 amino acid sequence, which suggests that the TCR-beta repertoires in every group were private.

Spanning cysteine to phenylalanine, the CDR3 consists of 10 amino acids. CDR3 DNA only is kept here, 30 bases in frame from base 1. The V and J ends are trimmed by 9 bases and 5 bases, leaving 7 bases between them. Sequences MNHNY (CDR1) and SVGAGI (CDR2) are obtained from the germline V gene (reference sequence). cDNA synthesis used template-switch 5'RACE with a primer carrying a 10-nucleotide random unique molecular identifier tagging each TCR transcript. Each sequencing run produced over 160 million TCR-beta sequences covering 15-18 subjects. Total RNA was extracted with the RNeasy kit. The KAPA Real-time Library Amplification kit was used to amplify TCR-beta VDJ regions with primers targeting the TCR constant region and the 5'RACE anchor. Sample indexes and Illumina adaptors were added in a first PCR, and a second PCR then increased library yield. The roughly 650 bp TCR product was size-selected on a 2% E-gel SizeSelection system after Ampure bead purification. Before pooling, library quality was checked on a Bioanalyzer, concentration was measured with Qubit, and libraries were quantified with the Kapa Library Quantification kit. Libraries were sequenced paired-end 2 x 150 bp on an Illumina HiSeq 2500. To increase sequence diversity, roughly 23-30% phiX was spiked into each library pool. The paper's data handling went like this. The quality-filtered reads were processed with the UMI-based MiGEC pipeline, whose error correction step removed more than 80% of the raw TCR sequences. VDJ genes were aligned to IMGT germline references, and clonotypes were defined by unique CDR3 amino acid sequence plus V-J genes. Clonal expansion, Shannon diversity and CDR3 relatedness were evaluated with VDJtools (CalcPairwiseDistances, ClusterSamples), while phylogenetic trees were built in CLCbio workbench. A clone was classed as expanded if it had 8 or more unique UMIs, a cutoff based on coefficient-of-variation modelling across technical triplicates. TCRdb trimmed public reads at Q25 via fastp, called clones via MiXCR and kept in-frame beta chains. For every CDR3 protein sequence, its rows merge into one entry that carries the most common genes and DNA. These V and J calls originate from TCRdb's pipeline instead of the authors' own analysis. For this sample the table gives fewer than 80,000 distinct CDR3 sequences, of which 4% to 6% were detected only once. Jointly, the top ten make up 2.5% to 3% of the sample.

The sequencing input was PBMCs. The chain is encoded by TRBV6-6 joined to TRBJ1-1; TRBD1 is possibly the D segment (6 matching bases). This receptor was obtained from a woman aged 25 to 39 with multiple sclerosis. The CDR3 here reads CARRGTEAFF. The DNA is as follows: TGTGCCAGAAGGGGGACTGAAGCTTTCTTT.